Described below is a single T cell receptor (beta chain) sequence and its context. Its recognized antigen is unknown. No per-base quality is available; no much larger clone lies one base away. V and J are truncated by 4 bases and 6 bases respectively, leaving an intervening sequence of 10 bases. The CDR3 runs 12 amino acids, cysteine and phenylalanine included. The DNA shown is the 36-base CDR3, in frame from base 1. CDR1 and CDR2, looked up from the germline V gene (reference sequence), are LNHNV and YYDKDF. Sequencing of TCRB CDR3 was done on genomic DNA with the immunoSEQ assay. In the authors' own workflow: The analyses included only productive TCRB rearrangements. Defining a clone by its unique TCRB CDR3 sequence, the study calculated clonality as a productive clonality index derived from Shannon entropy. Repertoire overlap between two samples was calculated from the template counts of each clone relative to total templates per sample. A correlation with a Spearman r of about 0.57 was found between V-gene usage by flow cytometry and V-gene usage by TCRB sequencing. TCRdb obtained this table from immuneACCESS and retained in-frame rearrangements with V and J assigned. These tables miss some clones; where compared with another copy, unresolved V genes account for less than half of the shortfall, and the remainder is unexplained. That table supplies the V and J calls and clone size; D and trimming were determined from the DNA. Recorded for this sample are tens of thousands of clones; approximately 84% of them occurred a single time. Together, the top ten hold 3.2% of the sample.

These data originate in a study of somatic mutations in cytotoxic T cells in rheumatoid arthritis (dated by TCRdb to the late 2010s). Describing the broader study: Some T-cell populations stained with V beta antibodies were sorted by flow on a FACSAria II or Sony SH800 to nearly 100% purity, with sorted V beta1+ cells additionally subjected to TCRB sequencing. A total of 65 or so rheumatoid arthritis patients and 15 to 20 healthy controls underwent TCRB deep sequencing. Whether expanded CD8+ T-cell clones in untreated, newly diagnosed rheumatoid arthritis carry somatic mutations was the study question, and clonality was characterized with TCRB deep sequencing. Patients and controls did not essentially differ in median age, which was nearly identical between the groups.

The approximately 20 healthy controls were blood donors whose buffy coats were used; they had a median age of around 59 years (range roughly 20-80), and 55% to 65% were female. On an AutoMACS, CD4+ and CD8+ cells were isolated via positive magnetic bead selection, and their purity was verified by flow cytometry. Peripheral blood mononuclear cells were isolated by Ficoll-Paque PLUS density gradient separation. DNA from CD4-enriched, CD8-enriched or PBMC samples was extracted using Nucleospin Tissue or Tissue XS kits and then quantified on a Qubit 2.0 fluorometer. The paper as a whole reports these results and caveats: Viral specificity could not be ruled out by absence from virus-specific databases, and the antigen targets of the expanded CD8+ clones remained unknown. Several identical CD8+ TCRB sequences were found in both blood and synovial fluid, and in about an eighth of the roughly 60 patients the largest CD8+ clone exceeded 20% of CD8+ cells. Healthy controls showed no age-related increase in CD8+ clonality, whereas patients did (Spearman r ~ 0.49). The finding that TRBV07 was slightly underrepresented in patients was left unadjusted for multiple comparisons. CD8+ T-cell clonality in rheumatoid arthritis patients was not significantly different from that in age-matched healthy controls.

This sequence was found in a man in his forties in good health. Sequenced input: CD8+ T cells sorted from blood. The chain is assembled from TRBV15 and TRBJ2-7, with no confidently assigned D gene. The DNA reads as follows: TGTGCCACCAGCACCGGCGTTCCCGAGCAGTACTTC. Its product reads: CATSTGVPEQYF.